The 8 T cell receptor beta chains presented below share a single source sample, sequenced in a study of CD8 T cells in ankylosing spondylitis. One entry per CDR3 protein results from TCRdb running MiXCR on the 5' RACE reads. The sample contains more than 20,000 distinct CDR3 sequences, 10% to 15% of which appear only once. The source material was blood. Source of these receptors: a male donor with ankylosing spondylitis or in good health (not recorded which).

This clonotype was seen at least ten times. The V and J genes are TRBV15 and TRBJ2-7; D is possibly TRBD1 or TRBD2 (5 bases each). The CDR3 is made up of 16 amino acids. V lost 3 bases and J 0 bases, leaving 15 bases between the germline ends. CDR1 is LNHNV and CDR2 is YYDKDF in the germline V gene (reference sequence). The CDR3 coding sequence is TGTGCCACCAGCAGCCCCGGGGCGGTAAGCTCCTACGAGCAGTACTTC. This gives the protein CATSSPGAVSSYEQYF.

The chain carries TRBV6-2 or TRBV6-3 and TRBJ2-1; D is possibly TRBD1 or TRBD2 (5 bases each). The CDR3 runs to 14 residues. Trimming left V 2 bases short and J 2 bases short, with 7 bases between. Germline CDR1 MNHEY, CDR2 SVGEGT. The CDR3 loop reads CASSYRGAYNEQFF. As DNA, the CDR3 is TGTGCCAGCAGTTACAGGGGAGCCTACAATGAGCAGTTCTTC.

This clonotype has only a few counts. This CDR3 is CSVSGQPGTDTQYF. The CDR3 DNA reads as TGCAGTGTCTCGGGACAGCCCGGCACAGATACGCAGTATTTT. The rearrangement links TRBV20-1 to TRBJ2-3; 7 bases align to TRBD1. This CDR3 comprises 14 residues. Germline V gene data show CDR1 as DFQATT and CDR2 as SNEGSKA (reference sequence). V shed 7 bases and J 1 base; nucleotides not matched to a gene: 8.

V and J are TRBV27 and TRBJ2-5; 9 bases align to TRBD2. This CDR3 is 15 amino acids long. Germline V gene lookup returns CDR1 MNHEY and CDR2 SMNVEV (reference sequence). The junction had 8 bases not matched to a gene; V was cut back by 6 bases and J by 3 bases. The CDR3, as DNA: TGTGCCAGCAGCCCAATAGCGGGAGCAAAAGAGACCCAGTACTTC. Translated, it gives CASSPIAGAKETQYF.

This clonotype was seen a handful of times. The chain carries TRBV29-1 and TRBJ2-7; 10 bases align to TRBD1. Losses at the gene ends were 6 bases for V and 5 bases for J; bases not matched to a gene: 10. The CDR3 has 14 amino acids. CDR1 is SQVTM and CDR2 is ANQGSEA in the germline V gene. The chain's CDR3 is CSVGISGTGDEQYF. As DNA, the CDR3 is TGCAGCGTCGGCATTAGTGGGACAGGGGACGAGCAGTACTTC.

This clonotype was picked up many times. In nucleotides, the CDR3 is TGTGCCAGCAGTTATTTTTTGAACACTGAAGCTTTCTTT. Translated: CASSYFLNTEAFF. The chain has TRBV6-5 and TRBJ1-1; D is ambiguous. This CDR3 is built from 13 residues. Germline V gene lookup returns CDR1 MNHEY and CDR2 SVGAGI. The ends were cut back, 3 bases at V and 0 bases at J, with 5 bases in the middle.

This clonotype was seen at least ten times. This sequence joins TRBV4-3 and TRBJ2-1; D is uncertain. Between the trimmed V and J ends, which lost 4 bases and 7 bases, there was a span of 11 bases. The CDR3 consists of 13 residues. CDR1 is LGHNA and CDR2 is YSLEER in the germline V gene. This chain's CDR3 is CASSPFLGNEQFF. The CDR3 DNA reads TGCGCCAGCAGCCCCTTTTTGGGTAATGAGCAGTTCTTC.

This clonotype was observed a few times. The chain couples TRBV29-1 to TRBJ2-3; no definite D call. Germline CDR1 is SQVTM and CDR2 is ANQGSEA. V was shortened by 1 base and J by 3 bases, with 5 bases between the two germline ends. The CDR3 is 12 residues long. The CDR3 region has the DNA TGCAGCGTTGAAGCGTCGACAGATACGCAGTATTTT. Its protein product is CSVEASTDTQYF.